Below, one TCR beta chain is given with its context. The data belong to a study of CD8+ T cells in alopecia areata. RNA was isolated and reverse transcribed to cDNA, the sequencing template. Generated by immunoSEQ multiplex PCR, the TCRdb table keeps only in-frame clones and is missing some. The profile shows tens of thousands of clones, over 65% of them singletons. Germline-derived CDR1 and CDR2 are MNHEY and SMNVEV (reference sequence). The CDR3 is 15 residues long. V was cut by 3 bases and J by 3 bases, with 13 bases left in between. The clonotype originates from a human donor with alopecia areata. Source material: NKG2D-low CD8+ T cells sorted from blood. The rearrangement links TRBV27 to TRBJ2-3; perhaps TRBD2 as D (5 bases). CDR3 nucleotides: TGTGCCAGCAGTTTGTTAGAGGGTGCGACAGATACGCAGTATTTT. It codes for CASSLLEGATDTQYF.